This entry lists 29 T cell receptor beta chains sequenced from one sample in a study of Ad26.COV2.S vaccination and SARS-CoV-2 variants. Described treatment: around 19 received Ad26.COV2.S at low or high dose, single or two shots; several received placebo; per-sample allocation not given. Each sample was drawn 63 days after the first injection (of vaccine or placebo). Clones were sequenced by immunoSEQ multiplex PCR, and TCRdb holds only the in-frame ones, with some missing. The data hold about 420,000 clones, with approximately 87% observed a single time. The sequencing here drew on peripheral blood, taken in a trial of Ad26.COV2.S vaccine versus placebo. All receptors derive from a person between 18 and 65 years old who received the Ad26.COV2.S COVID-19 vaccine or a placebo.

This chain connects TRBV2 to TRBJ2-5; 7 bases match TRBD1. The junction had 12 bases not matched to a gene; V was cut back by 1 base and J by 7 bases. Germline CDR1 and CDR2: SNHLY and FYNNEI. The CDR3 is made up of 16 amino acids. The CDR3, as DNA: TGTGCCAGCAGTGAAGGAACAGGGGCGGCCCTAGGGACCCAGTACTTC. Protein product: CASSEGTGAALGTQYF.

The chain is built from TRBV2 and TRBJ2-7; 9 bases match TRBD1. CDR1 and CDR2 (germline): SNHLY, FYNNEI. The CDR3 consists of 12 residues. Germline trimming cut 9 bases from V and 3 bases from J; bases unmatched to any gene: 3. CDR3 residues: CASGTGFYEQYF. Here the CDR3 DNA reads TGTGCCAGTGGGACAGGGTTCTACGAGCAGTACTTC.

This chain connects TRBV12-3 or TRBV12-4 to TRBJ2-3; D gene ambiguous. CDR3 length: 13 residues. The V gene lost 1 base and the J gene lost 4 bases, with 6 bases spanning the gap. The CDR3 region has the DNA TGTGCCAGCAGTTTAGGAAGTCCAGATACGCAGTATTTT. This encodes CASSLGSPDTQYF.

The J gene is TRBJ2-1, the V gene TRBV4-2, with 7 bases lining up with TRBD2. The CDR3 has 15 amino acids. Trimming removed 0 bases from V and 3 bases from J; junction bases left unmatched: 2. Per germline, CDR1 LGHNA and CDR2 YNFKEQ. CDR3 protein: CASSQERGVYNEQFF. The CDR3 DNA follows: TGTGCCAGCAGCCAAGAACGGGGGGTCTACAATGAGCAGTTCTTC.

In its sample, this clone was seen once. The chain uses TRBV18 and TRBJ2-5; D possibly uses TRBD1 or TRBD2 (5 bases each). V was pared by 6 bases and J by 5 bases, with 13 bases between. This CDR3 is built from 13 residues. Germline V CDR1 and CDR2: KGHSH, LQKENI. The CDR3 coding sequence is TGTGCCAGCTCGCCCGGGACCAGTGAGACCCAGTACTTC. Translation: CASSPGTSETQYF. The whole variable domain, remainder taken from reference TRBV18 and TRBJ2-5, is NAGVMQNPRHLVRRRGQEARLRCSPMKGHSHVYWYRQLPEEGLKFMVYLQKENIIDESGMPKERFSAEFPKEGPSILRIQQVVRGDSAAYFCASSPGTSETQYFGPGTRLLVL.

The V call is TRBV28, the J call TRBJ2-5, with D maybe TRBD1 (5 bases). V lost 5 bases to trimming and J lost 3 bases, with 13 bases between them. CDR1 and CDR2 from the germline V gene are MDHEN and SYDVKM. The CDR3 runs to 14 residues. Written as DNA, the CDR3 is TGTGCCAGCAGTCCCCCCGGCAGGGAAGAGACCCAGTACTTC. Translated: CASSPPGREETQYF. Variable domain in full (rest from reference TRBV28 and TRBJ2-5): DVKVTQSSRYLVKRTGEKVFLECVQDMDHENMFWYRQDPGLGLRLIYFSYDVKMKEKGDIPEGYSVSREKKERFSLILESASTNQTSMYLCASSPPGREETQYFGPGTRLLVL.

This clone turned up a few times. The chain employs TRBV30 and TRBJ2-7; 8 bases line up with TRBD2. The CDR3 has 15 residues. V was pared by 0 bases and J by 2 bases, with 6 bases of the junction left unmatched. The germline V gene has CDR1 GTSNPN and CDR2 SVGIG (reference sequence). As DNA, the CDR3 is TGTGCCTGGAGTGTTAGGCGGGGGGTGACCTACGAGCAGTACTTC. Protein product: CAWSVRRGVTYEQYF.

The chain has TRBV6-5 and TRBJ1-1, with D unclear. This CDR3 has 14 amino acids. From germline, CDR1 is MNHEY and CDR2 SVGAGI. V lost 2 bases and J lost 7, with 14 bases in between. CDR3 loop: CASSYNARDGEAFF. The CDR3 coding sequence is TGTGCCAGCAGTTACAACGCCCGGGATGGTGAAGCTTTCTTT.

J is TRBJ2-7 and V is TRBV18, with D tentatively TRBD1 or TRBD2 (5 bases each). Germline CDR1 reads KGHSH; CDR2 reads LQKENI. The CDR3 totals 16 residues. Trimming left V 3 bases short and J 2 bases short, with 17 bases between. CDR3 sequence: CASSPAGDGLAYEQYF. In DNA, the CDR3 is TGTGCCAGCTCACCGGCCGGGGACGGTTTGGCCTACGAGCAGTACTTC.

The V and J genes are TRBV4-2 and TRBJ1-4, with D tentatively TRBD1 (5 bases). Germline assignment: CDR1 LGHNA and CDR2 YNFKEQ. The CDR3 sequence is 14 residues long. The V and J ends lost 4 bases and 8 bases respectively, with 14 bases between them. The CDR3 loop reads CASSPTGGGEKLFF. The CDR3 region has the DNA TGTGCCAGCAGCCCTACCGGGGGAGGAGAAAAACTGTTTTTT.

This chain joins TRBV7-2 and TRBJ2-7; D may be TRBD1 or TRBD2 (5 bases each). Trimming shortened V by 5 bases and J by 0 bases, and 14 bases separated the two germline ends. The germline V gene has CDR1 SGHTA and CDR2 FQGNSA. This CDR3 has 15 residues. The CDR3 DNA follows: TGTGCCAGCAGCGCCAATTCAGGGACCTCCTACGAGCAGTACTTC. Its protein product is CASSANSGTSYEQYF.

The J gene is TRBJ2-7, the V gene TRBV5-4, with D perhaps assigned TRBD1 or TRBD2 (5 bases each). V was cut by 3 bases and J by 0 bases, with 13 bases left in between. This CDR3 has 15 residues. Germline CDR1 SGHNT, CDR2 YYREEE (reference sequence). CDR3 nucleotide sequence: TGTGCCAGCAGCTCTCCGGGACGGAGCTCCTACGAGCAGTACTTC. It is translated as CASSSPGRSSYEQYF.

The chain recombines TRBV30 with TRBJ1-3; D is ambiguous. The ends were cut back, 4 bases at V and 0 bases at J, with 13 bases in the middle. Germline V gene data show CDR1 as GTSNPN and CDR2 as SVGIG (reference sequence). The CDR3 covers 15 residues. The CDR3 nucleotides read TGTGCCTGGATTGGGCAGCTCCGCTCTGGAAACACCATATATTTT. Amino acids: CAWIGQLRSGNTIYF.

This clone was detected once. This chain joins TRBV10-3 and TRBJ1-4; D unclear. The CDR3 sequence is 15 residues long. Trimming shortened V by 2 bases and J by 7 bases, and 14 bases separated the two germline ends. Germline loops: CDR1 ENHRY, CDR2 SYGVKD. CDR3 bases: TGTGCCATCAGTGAGCACAGTGAGGGAGGTGAAAAACTGTTTTTT. This encodes CAISEHSEGGEKLFF.

The chain employs TRBV30 and TRBJ2-1; D unresolved. In germline, CDR1 is GTSNPN, CDR2 SVGIG (reference sequence). The CDR3 runs to 13 residues. Trimming left V 1 base short and J 3 bases short, with 7 bases between. The CDR3 nucleotides read TGTGCCTGGAGTGGGGCCCTCTACAATGAGCAGTTCTTC. It encodes CAWSGALYNEQFF.

The rearrangement links TRBV9 to TRBJ2-6, with a tentative D call TRBD1 (6 bases). The germline V and J ends were trimmed by 4 bases and 3 bases, with 11 bases remaining between them. The CDR3 is made up of 15 amino acids. Germline values: CDR1 SGDLS, CDR2 YYNGEE. The CDR3 region is CASSPDSLGANVLTF. The CDR3 DNA reads TGTGCCAGCAGCCCGGACAGCCTTGGGGCCAACGTCCTGACTTTC.

This clone is a singleton in its sample. V gene TRBV9 combines with J gene TRBJ1-4; no clear D. This CDR3 has 12 residues. The V gene lost 0 bases and the J gene lost 8 bases, with 5 bases spanning the gap. Germline V gene data show CDR1 as SGDLS and CDR2 as YYNGEE. CDR3 sequence (DNA): TGTGCCAGCAGCGTAGAGGAGGAAAAACTGTTTTTT. Amino acid sequence: CASSVEEEKLFF.

CDR3 region: CASSPGLALSTDTQYF. CDR3 sequence (DNA): TGCGCCAGCAGCCCAGGACTAGCCCTAAGCACAGATACGCAGTATTTT. The gene calls are TRBV5-1 and TRBJ2-3; 8 bases fit TRBD2. The CDR3 spans 16 residues. V was pared by 4 bases and J by 0 bases, with 7 bases of the junction left unmatched. Germline CDR1 is SGHRS and CDR2 is YFSETQ.

The chain carries TRBV13 and TRBJ2-5, with TRBD1 as a possible D gene (7 bases). V was trimmed by 1 base and J by 3 bases, leaving 12 bases between them. Germline V lookup: CDR1 PRHDT, CDR2 FYEKMQ (reference sequence). This CDR3 has 15 residues. The CDR3 reads CASSLEGRGEETQYF. The CDR3 coding sequence is TGTGCCAGCAGCTTAGAAGGCAGGGGGGAAGAGACCCAGTACTTC.

This rearrangement joins TRBV19 to TRBJ1-5, with 10 bases lining up with TRBD1. V trimming: 3 bases; J trimming: 2 bases; junction bases outside the gene matches: 7. There are 17 residues in the CDR3. Looked up from germline, CDR1 is LNHDA and CDR2 is SQIVND (reference sequence). The CDR3 region has the DNA TGTGCCAGTAGTATCGGTCGGACAGGGGGTCGCAATCAGCCCCAGCATTTT. Protein sequence: CASSIGRTGGRNQPQHF.

The chain is built from TRBV30 and TRBJ2-7, with 9 nucleotides matching TRBD2. With 3 bases clipped from V and 3 bases from J, the junction kept 9 bases outside the gene matches. Germline lookup yields CDR1 GTSNPN and CDR2 SVGIG (reference sequence). This CDR3 region has 15 residues. CDR3 DNA sequence: TGTGCCTGGAGACCTAGCGGGGTAGACCGCTACGAGCAGTACTTC. It encodes CAWRPSGVDRYEQYF.

This clone has only one observation. The CDR3 region has the DNA TGTGCCAGCAGTTCAAGCGGGGCGAGCACAGATACGCAGTATTTT. Residues: CASSSSGASTDTQYF. The gene calls are TRBV6-5 and TRBJ2-3; TRBD2 aligns across 7 bases. Germline V gene sequence: CDR1 MNHEY, CDR2 SVGAGI. CDR3 length: 15 amino acids. The ends lost 4 bases at V and 0 bases at J; junction bases unmatched: 4.

The chain couples TRBV3-1 (or the pseudogene TRBV3-2) to TRBJ1-3; TRBD1 matches 8 bases. CDR1 LGHDT and CDR2 YNNKEL come from the germline V gene (reference sequence). The J segment lost 0 bases and the V segment lost 2 bases, leaving 9 bases of the junction unmatched. The CDR3 consists of 18 residues. CDR3 residues: CASSQPRGTGGSGNTIYF. The CDR3 DNA reads TGTGCCAGCAGCCAACCGAGGGGGACAGGCGGCTCTGGAAACACCATATATTTT.

J is TRBJ2-7 and V is TRBV9; 8 positions match TRBD2. Trimming took 4 bases from V and 2 from J; bases not matched to a gene: 8. The CDR3 is 15 residues long. CDR1 is SGDLS and CDR2 is YYNGEE in the germline V gene. The CDR3 loop reads CASSPTSGLAYEQYF. CDR3 sequence (DNA): TGTGCCAGCAGCCCTACTAGCGGACTGGCCTACGAGCAGTACTTC.

V usage is TRBV7-8 and J usage is TRBJ2-2; D uncertain. The germline gives CDR1 SGHVS, CDR2 FQNEAQ. The CDR3 covers 16 residues. Trimming removed 4 bases at V and 2 bases at J, with 14 bases between. The DNA for the CDR3 is TGTGCCAGCAGCTCCGCTGAGACAACAAACACCGGGGAGCTGTTTTTT. Protein sequence: CASSSAETTNTGELFF. Full variable domain (remainder filled in from reference TRBV7-8 and TRBJ2-2): GAGVSQSPRYKVAKRGQDVALRCDPISGHVSLFWYQQALGQGPEFLTYFQNEAQLDKSGLPSDRFFAERPEGSVSTLKIQRTQQEDSAVYLCASSSAETTNTGELFFGEGSRLTVL.

V gene TRBV5-1 combines with J gene TRBJ1-3, with D unresolved. V was trimmed by 1 base and J by 3 bases, leaving 14 bases between them. Germline V gene sequence: CDR1 SGHRS, CDR2 YFSETQ. This CDR3 spans 16 amino acids. As DNA, the CDR3 is TGCGCCAGCAGCTTGCTAGGGAGCACAAGTGGAAACACCATATATTTT. Translating it yields CASSLLGSTSGNTIYF.

Details on this clone: Other DNA sequences in this sample translate to the same CDR3. The chain employs TRBV18 and TRBJ2-3, with D perhaps TRBD2 (5 bases). CDR3 length equals 14 residues. Germline V gene sequence: CDR1 KGHSH, CDR2 LQKENI. V lost 1 base and J lost 0, with 5 bases in between. Here the CDR3 DNA reads TGTGCCAGCTCACCACGGACTAGCACAGATACGCAGTATTTT. It codes for CASSPRTSTDTQYF.

The chain employs TRBV30 and TRBJ1-4; 7 positions agree with TRBD1. V shed 7 bases, J shed 7 bases, and the junction held 12 bases outside the gene matches. CDR3 length equals 14 residues. In germline, CDR1 is GTSNPN, CDR2 SVGIG (reference sequence). CDR3 loop: CAYMRTGWSEKLFF. The CDR3 nucleotides are TGTGCCTATATGAGGACAGGTTGGAGTGAAAAACTGTTTTTT.

This chain uses TRBV13 with TRBJ1-1, with TRBD1 as a possible D gene (5 bases). V dropped 5 bases and J dropped 8 bases, with 18 bases sitting between them. Germline V lookup: CDR1 PRHDT, CDR2 FYEKMQ (reference sequence). The CDR3 sequence is 14 residues long. The CDR3 DNA sequence: TGTGCCAGCAGCGCTGGGGGGGTATTCGCCGAAGCTTTCTTT. Translated, it gives CASSAGGVFAEAFF.